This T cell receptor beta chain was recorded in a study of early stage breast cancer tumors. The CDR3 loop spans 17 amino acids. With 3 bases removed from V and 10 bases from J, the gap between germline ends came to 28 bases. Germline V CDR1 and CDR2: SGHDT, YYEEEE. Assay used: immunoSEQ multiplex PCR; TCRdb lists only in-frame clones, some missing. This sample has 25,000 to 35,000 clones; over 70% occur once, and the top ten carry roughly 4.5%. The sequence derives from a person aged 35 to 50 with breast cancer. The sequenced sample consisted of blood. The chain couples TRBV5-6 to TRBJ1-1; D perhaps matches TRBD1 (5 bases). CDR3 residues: CASSSYPGTHSFQGAFF. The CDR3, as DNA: TGTGCCAGCAGCTCGTACCCCGGGACGCACTCTTTCCAGGGAGCTTTCTTT.